This TCR beta chain was identified during a study of molecular identifiers for immune sequencing clone quantification. At least ten counts were recorded for this clonotype. The CDR3 has 15 amino acids. J gave up 9 bases and V 0 bases, and 4 bases lay outside the gene matches. Germline lookup yields CDR1 MGHRA and CDR2 YSYEKL. As previously described, bulk TCR libraries were made using listed TCR primers. TCRdb used MiXCR to reprocess the PCR reads, holding one entry per CDR3 protein. The sample contains about 300,000 distinct CDR3 sequences, about a fifth of which appear only once. Input material: naive CD8+ T cells from blood, with Jurkat cell RNA spiked in. Subset reported: FACS-sorted CD8+CD4-CCR7+CD45RA+ naive T cells. The receptor's source is a human donor in good health. Some libraries in this study had Jurkat cell RNA spiked in. The chain is built from TRBV4-1 and TRBJ1-6, with TRBD1 identical over 8 bases. CDR3 nucleotide sequence: TGCGCCAGCAGCCAAGAGGACAGGGAGGGTTCACCCCTCCACTTT. Translating gives CASSQEDREGSPLHF.